Shown below are 32 T cell receptor beta chains from a single sample sequenced in a study of T cell clones after liver transplantation. Repertoires were generated with immunoSEQ multiplex PCR, while TCRdb's copy carries only in-frame clones and drops some. The sample has just under 60,000 clones; 70% are singletons. The sample consisted of CD4+ T cells from blood, taken at the approximately 15-month timepoint. These receptors were taken from a human patient who received a liver transplant. Some T cells may be the graft donor's.

The V gene is TRBV28, the J gene TRBJ2-7; the D call may be TRBD1 or TRBD2 (5 bases each). This CDR3 has 13 residues. Looked up from germline, CDR1 is MDHEN and CDR2 is SYDVKM. V dropped 6 bases and J dropped 4 bases, with 13 bases sitting between them. The CDR3 nucleotides read TGTGCCAGCAGGGGAGAGGGGCGATACGAGCAGTACGTC. As protein: CASRGEGRYEQYV.

The rearrangement joins TRBV4-2 to TRBJ2-1, with D perhaps TRBD1 or TRBD2 (7 bases each). CDR3 length: 17 amino acids. Germline V lookup: CDR1 LGHNA, CDR2 YNFKEQ. The V and J ends lost 0 bases and 2 bases respectively, with 14 bases between them. The CDR3 coding sequence is TGTGCCAGCAGCCAAGAAGGGGGCGGGGGAGCCTACAATGAGCAGTTCTTC. Its translation is CASSQEGGGGAYNEQFF.

The chain uses TRBV19 and TRBJ1-5, with 8 positions matching TRBD1. V lost 8 bases, J lost 6 bases, and 6 bases stayed unmatched. The V gene's germline CDR1 is LNHDA and CDR2 SQIVND (reference sequence). The CDR3 runs 13 residues. The CDR3 sequence is CASEDRAGQPQHF. The CDR3 nucleotides read TGTGCCAGTGAGGACAGGGCTGGTCAGCCCCAGCATTTT.

The chain combines TRBV5-6 with TRBJ2-5; no definite D call. Trimming took 2 bases from V and 2 from J, leaving 7 bases between them. Germline CDR1 is SGHDT and CDR2 is YYEEEE. The CDR3 is 13 residues long. CDR3 in amino acids: CASSFLGQETQYF. The CDR3 DNA reads TGTGCCAGCAGCTTTTTAGGGCAAGAGACCCAGTACTTC.

The rearrangement links TRBV5-4 to TRBJ2-1; perhaps TRBD2 as D (5 bases). The V end was cut by 0 bases, the J end by 8 bases, with 12 bases between. Germline V lookup: CDR1 SGHNT, CDR2 YYREEE (reference sequence). This CDR3 contains 14 residues. The CDR3 loop reads CASSLAGGGDEQFF. DNA for the CDR3: TGTGCCAGCAGCTTGGCCGGAGGAGGCGATGAGCAGTTCTTC.

V usage is TRBV7-2 and J usage is TRBJ2-3; TRBD2 matches at 11 bases. This CDR3 contains 15 residues. CDR1 and CDR2 from the germline V gene are SGHTA and FQGNSA. J gave up 3 bases and V 4 bases, and 3 bases lay outside the gene matches. CDR3 amino acids: CASSSRLAGTDTQYF. The CDR3 coding sequence is TGTGCCAGCAGCTCAAGACTAGCGGGAACAGATACGCAGTATTTT.

The chain is built from TRBV7-9 and TRBJ2-2; TRBD2 aligns across 11 bases. V lost 5 bases, J lost 3 bases, and 5 bases stayed unmatched. Germline V gene lookup returns CDR1 SEHNR and CDR2 FQNEAQ (reference sequence). The CDR3 is 16 amino acids. CDR3 DNA: TGTGCCAGCAGCCCGCCGGGACTAGCGGACACCGGGGAGCTGTTTTTT. Translated, it gives CASSPPGLADTGELFF.

The chain combines TRBV10-3 with TRBJ1-5; TRBD1 aligns across 9 bases. Germline assignment: CDR1 ENHRY and CDR2 SYGVKD. The CDR3 is 18 amino acids. V lost 0 bases, J lost 2 bases, and 8 bases stayed unmatched. The CDR3 loop reads CAISESLGQGSGNQPQHF. The CDR3 nucleotides read TGTGCCATCAGTGAGTCTTTGGGACAGGGATCTGGCAATCAGCCCCAGCATTTT.

The rearrangement joins TRBV27 to TRBJ2-2; D unresolved. CDR1 and CDR2 from the germline V gene are MNHEY and SMNVEV (reference sequence). The CDR3 is 15 amino acids. V was clipped by 0 bases and J by 5 bases, with 10 bases between them. CDR3 protein: CASSLSGRVTGELFF. CDR3 nucleotide sequence: TGTGCCAGCAGTTTATCGGGCCGAGTAACCGGGGAGCTGTTTTTT.

The chain combines TRBV7-9 with TRBJ2-2; D remains unclear. This CDR3 region has 13 residues. With 2 bases removed from V and 6 bases from J, the gap between germline ends came to 7 bases. Germline V lookup: CDR1 SEHNR, CDR2 FQNEAQ (reference sequence). CDR3 in DNA: TGTGCCAGCAGCTTACTGCCCTCCGGGGAGCTGTTTTTT. Its translation is CASSLLPSGELFF. Full variable domain (rest looked up from reference TRBV7-9 and TRBJ2-2): DTGVSQNPRHKITKRGQNVTFRCDPISEHNRLYWYRQTLGQGPEFLTYFQNEAQLEKSRLLSDRFSAERPKGSFSTLEIQRTEQGDSAMYLCASSLLPSGELFFGEGSRLTVL.

This clone has only one observation. This sequence joins TRBV5-1 and TRBJ2-3, with D perhaps TRBD2 (5 bases). Germline V CDR1 and CDR2: SGHRS, YFSETQ. The CDR3 loop spans 16 amino acids. The V end was cut by 0 bases, the J end by 4 bases, with 15 bases between. CDR3 amino acids: CASSLGKEAGADTQYF. CDR3 DNA sequence: TGCGCCAGCAGCTTGGGAAAGGAGGCCGGGGCAGATACGCAGTATTTT.

The chain couples TRBV2 to TRBJ1-3; D is unresolved. The V and J ends lost 4 bases and 5 bases respectively, with 9 bases between them. Germline values: CDR1 SNHLY, CDR2 FYNNEI. CDR3 size: 13 residues. CDR3: CASSVEGRNTIYF. As DNA, the CDR3 is TGTGCCAGCAGTGTCGAAGGGAGAAACACCATATATTTT.

The rearrangement joins TRBV7-9 to TRBJ2-1; possible D gene TRBD2, 6 bases. Germline CDR1 is SEHNR and CDR2 is FQNEAQ (reference sequence). Trimming left V 0 bases short and J 5 bases short, with 8 bases between. The length of the CDR3 is 14 residues. The CDR3, as DNA: TGTGCCAGCAGCTTAGCGTCGGGGGACAATGAGCAGTTCTTC. This sequence encodes CASSLASGDNEQFF.

The chain uses TRBV7-2 and TRBJ1-1; D is uncertain. This CDR3 has 14 amino acids. V dropped 1 base and J dropped 0 bases, with 6 bases sitting between them. Germline CDR1 SGHTA, CDR2 FQGNSA. The CDR3 sequence: CASSLVVMNTEAFF. The DNA of the CDR3 is TGTGCCAGCAGCTTAGTGGTTATGAACACTGAAGCTTTCTTT.

In DNA, the CDR3 is TGTGCCAGCAAGGGGACAGGGGGAAACATTCAGTACTTC. Protein sequence: CASKGTGGNIQYF. The chain links TRBV2 to TRBJ2-4; 11 bases are a match to TRBD1. This CDR3 has 13 amino acids. V lost 7 bases and J lost 6; bases outside the gene matches: 2. Germline CDR1 reads SNHLY; CDR2 reads FYNNEI.

This clone was counted once. The chain carries TRBV5-4 and TRBJ2-3; 11 positions match TRBD1. This CDR3 is built from 16 residues. In germline, CDR1 is SGHNT, CDR2 YYREEE (reference sequence). J was trimmed by 4 bases and V by 3 bases; bases with no gene match: 7. CDR3 region: CASSSGDRGGADTQYF. In DNA, the CDR3 is TGTGCCAGCAGCTCAGGGGACAGGGGGGGCGCAGATACGCAGTATTTT.

The chain recombines TRBV5-1 with TRBJ2-7, with a possible D match to TRBD2 (6 bases). The germline V gene encodes CDR1 SGHRS and CDR2 YFSETQ. With 2 bases removed from V and 0 bases from J, the gap between germline ends came to 9 bases. The CDR3 sequence is 14 residues long. The CDR3 here is CASSFSGSSYEQYF. CDR3 coding DNA: TGCGCCAGCAGCTTCTCCGGGAGCTCCTACGAGCAGTACTTC.

The chain recombines TRBV5-1 with TRBJ1-1; a possible D gene is TRBD1 (5 bases). This CDR3 is 12 amino acids long. Germline CDR1 and CDR2: SGHRS and YFSETQ. V was cut by 2 bases and J by 6 bases, with 8 bases left in between. In nucleotides, the CDR3 is TGCGCCAGCAGCTTACGGGGGGCTGAAGCTTTCTTT. Its translation: CASSLRGAEAFF. Full variable domain (missing parts from reference TRBV5-1 and TRBJ1-1): KAGVTQTPRYLIKTRGQQVTLSCSPISGHRSVSWYQQTPGQGLQFLFEYFSETQRNKGNFPGRFSGRQFSNSRSEMNVSTLELGDSALYLCASSLRGAEAFFGQGTRLTVV.

By sample share, this clone is medium-sized. The chain carries TRBV7-2 and TRBJ1-6; D gene unclear. The V gene's germline CDR1 is SGHTA and CDR2 FQGNSA. With 3 bases removed from V and 9 bases from J, the gap between germline ends came to 15 bases. The CDR3 is 15 residues long. Written as DNA, the CDR3 is TGTGCCAGCAGCTTTAGGCAGCTGAGGATTTCACCCCTCCACTTT. Translation gives CASSFRQLRISPLHF.

On this clone itself: Other DNA sequences within the sample encode an identical CDR3. The V gene is TRBV14, the J gene TRBJ1-1; 8 positions match TRBD1. Looked up from germline, CDR1 is SGHDN and CDR2 is FVKESK. Trimming cost V 4 bases and J 0 bases; bases outside gene matches: 4. The CDR3 spans 15 residues. The CDR3 region is CASSLRTGLNTEAFF. The CDR3, as DNA: TGTGCCAGCAGCCTACGGACAGGGCTGAACACTGAAGCTTTCTTT.

This clone was observed a single time. The chain recombines TRBV29-1 with TRBJ1-1, with D possibly matching TRBD1 (5 bases). The germline V gene encodes CDR1 SQVTM and CDR2 ANQGSEA. The CDR3 length is 14 residues. V was cut by 3 bases and J by 4 bases, with 15 bases left in between. As DNA, the CDR3 is TGCAGCGTTGATTACGGGACGGTTGGCACTGAAGCTTTCTTT. Protein product: CSVDYGTVGTEAFF.

This chain uses TRBV6-5 with TRBJ1-1; a possible D gene is TRBD1 (5 bases). Germline V gives CDR1 MNHEY, CDR2 SVGAGI. Trimming removed 6 bases from V and 5 bases from J, with 16 bases in between. The CDR3 consists of 14 residues. CDR3 DNA sequence: TGTGCCAGCAGCCAGGGCCTGGCATGGACTGAAGCTTTCTTT. Encoded protein: CASSQGLAWTEAFF.

This clone was observed a single time. The chain is built from TRBV11-3 and TRBJ2-7; D may correspond to TRBD1 or TRBD2 (5 bases each). Trimming removed 0 bases from V and 2 bases from J, with 8 bases in between. The germline CDR1 and CDR2 sequences are SGHNT and YENEEA. The CDR3 has 14 amino acids. This chain's CDR3 is CASSLDGTTYEQYV. The CDR3 nucleotides are TGTGCCAGCAGCTTAGACGGGACCACCTACGAGCAGTACGTC.

This clone was seen a few times. The genes are TRBV19 and TRBJ1-2; D unclear. Looked up from germline, CDR1 is LNHDA and CDR2 is SQIVND (reference sequence). Trimming stripped 0 bases from V and 5 bases from J, with 7 bases between. This CDR3 has 13 residues. CDR3 sequence reads: CASSIEETYGYTF. The CDR3 DNA sequence: TGTGCCAGTAGTATAGAAGAGACTTATGGCTACACCTTC.

The chain combines TRBV19 with TRBJ2-2, with D tentatively TRBD1 (6 bases). The germline V and J ends were trimmed by 5 bases and 1 base, with 14 bases remaining between them. Germline V CDR1 and CDR2: LNHDA, SQIVND (reference sequence). The length of the CDR3 is 16 residues. CDR3 in DNA: TGTGCCAGTAGTCTCTTGGACAGCAGGAACACCGGGGAGCTGTTTTTT. Protein product: CASSLLDSRNTGELFF.

This clone was counted once. The J gene is TRBJ2-7, the V gene TRBV29-1; 8 bases fit TRBD1. This CDR3 is built from 12 residues. V gave up 5 bases and J gave up 7 bases; unmatched junction bases: 7. CDR1 SQVTM and CDR2 ANQGSEA come from the germline V gene. The CDR3 region is CSVRTGQAEQYF. The CDR3 coding sequence is TGCAGCGTTAGGACGGGACAGGCGGAGCAGTACTTC.

This clone was detected a few times. The J gene is TRBJ1-1, the V gene TRBV28, with 8 bases identical to TRBD1. Germline CDR1 reads MDHEN; CDR2 reads SYDVKM. The CDR3 is made up of 14 amino acids. V was pared by 6 bases and J by 4 bases, with 7 bases of the junction left unmatched. The DNA of the CDR3 is TGTGCCAGCAGCCTGAGGACAGGGAGCACTGAAGCTTTCTTT. Its protein is CASSLRTGSTEAFF. The variable domain in full, with the rest retrieved from reference TRBV28 and TRBJ1-1, is DVKVTQSSRYLVKRTGEKVFLECVQDMDHENMFWYRQDPGLGLRLIYFSYDVKMKEKGDIPEGYSVSREKKERFSLILESASTNQTSMYLCASSLRTGSTEAFFGQGTRLTVV.

This clone was seen only a few times. The chain couples TRBV25-1 to TRBJ2-3; D is unclear. V was cut by 3 bases and J by 3 bases, with 1 base left in between. CDR3 length: 11 amino acids. Germline V lookup: CDR1 MGHDK, CDR2 SYGVNS. The DNA for the CDR3 is TGTGCCAGCAGTGAGACAGATACGCAGTATTTT. It is translated as CASSETDTQYF.

In nucleotides, the CDR3 is TGCGCCAGCAGGGCCATGGTGACTGGCACAGATACGCAGTATTTT. Translated, it gives CASRAMVTGTDTQYF. The chain combines TRBV5-1 with TRBJ2-3, with D unclear. V dropped 5 bases and J dropped 1 base, with 14 bases sitting between them. The CDR3 is made up of 15 amino acids. Looked up from germline, CDR1 is SGHRS and CDR2 is YFSETQ.

This chain joins TRBV2 and TRBJ1-4, with 7 bases that match TRBD1. Germline CDR1 reads SNHLY; CDR2 reads FYNNEI. The CDR3 extends over 14 amino acids. Losses at the gene ends were 7 bases for V and 5 bases for J; bases not matched to a gene: 7. CDR3 DNA sequence: TGTGCCAGCAAGTCTGGGACAGTCAATGAAAAACTGTTTTTT. Its translation is CASKSGTVNEKLFF. Filled out from reference TRBV2 and TRBJ1-4, the complete variable domain reads EPEVTQTPSHQVTQMGQEVILRCVPISNHLYFYWYRQILGQKVEFLVSFYNNEISEKSEIFDDQFSVERPDGSNFTLKIRSTKLEDSAMYFCASKSGTVNEKLFFGSGTQLSVL.

V is TRBV7-9 and J is TRBJ1-6, with 9 bases lining up with TRBD1. V shed 1 base and J 9 bases; nucleotides not matched to a gene: 4. Germline CDR1 and CDR2: SEHNR and FQNEAQ (reference sequence). CDR3 length equals 15 residues. The CDR3 loop reads CASSLGTGVGSPLHF. CDR3 coding DNA: TGTGCCAGCAGCTTAGGGACAGGGGTAGGTTCACCCCTCCACTTT.

Turning to this clone: This sample also contains other DNA sequences that code for the same CDR3. The chain joins TRBV7-2 to TRBJ2-5; D uncertain. The germline V gene has CDR1 SGHTA and CDR2 FQGNSA. The V and J ends lost 5 bases and 0 bases respectively, with 4 bases between them. CDR3 size: 12 residues. CDR3 sequence (DNA): TGTGCCAGCAGCCCCTACCAAGAGACCCAGTACTTC. Translation gives CASSPYQETQYF.